This TCR beta chain came from a study of early T cells in non-severe SARS-CoV-2 infection. The study's findings and limits: Comparison of clonotypes with VDJdb favored anti-spike CD8 responses while missing private and CD4 specificities.

This clonotype has ten or more counts. Its antigen is not identified. Germline assignment: CDR1 MNHNS and CDR2 SASEGT. V was shortened by 0 bases and J by 2 bases, with 13 bases between the two germline ends. The CDR3 totals 16 residues. TCRdb itself ran the 5' RACE reads through MiXCR, one entry per CDR3 protein. Of some 40,000 distinct CDR3 sequences listed, around 4.5% are singletons. The material sequenced was whole blood. The rearrangement uses TRBV6-1 and TRBJ1-1, with D maybe TRBD1 (5 bases). This clonotype was sampled from an adult who was a healthcare worker with PCR-confirmed SARS-CoV-2 infection or an uninfected control (not recorded which). The CDR3 DNA reads TGTGCCAGCAGTGAAGCCGCAGGGCTGGTAAACACTGAAGCTTTCTTT. It yields the protein CASSEAAGLVNTEAFF.